The 7 T cell receptor beta chains in this list originate from one sample, sequenced in a study of Ad26.COV2.S vaccination and SARS-CoV-2 variants. Treatment indicated: 15 to 20 received Ad26.COV2.S at low or high dose, single or two shots; a few received placebo; per-sample allocation not given. Sampling occurred on day 63 after the first vaccine or placebo injection. Generated by immunoSEQ multiplex PCR, the TCRdb table keeps only in-frame clones and is missing some. Altogether roughly 510,000 clones are present, roughly nine tenths being singletons, with the ten largest covering 9.5% to 15%. The sequenced sample was peripheral blood, obtained in a trial of Ad26.COV2.S vaccine versus placebo. These receptors were collected from a person between 18 and 65 years old who received the Ad26.COV2.S COVID-19 vaccine or a placebo.

V and J are TRBV7-3 and TRBJ2-2, with a tentative D call TRBD2 (5 bases). The CDR3 has 16 amino acids. Trimming shortened V by 5 bases and J by 6 bases, and 19 bases separated the two germline ends. CDR1 and CDR2 (germline): SGHTA, FQGTGA. The CDR3, as DNA: TGTGCCAGCAGCCCTCAGAGGGCCGGCGGGCCCGGGGAGCTGTTTTTT. It yields the protein CASSPQRAGGPGELFF.

The rearrangement joins TRBV6-6 to TRBJ2-7, with 7 bases aligning to TRBD2. This CDR3 region has 13 residues. Germline V lookup: CDR1 MNHNY, CDR2 SVGAGI (reference sequence). V shed 2 bases and J 2 bases; nucleotides not matched to a gene: 0. In nucleotides, the CDR3 is TGTGCCAGCAGTTACACTAGCGCCTACGAGCAGTACTTC. Residues: CASSYTSAYEQYF.

This chain connects TRBV7-8 to TRBJ2-2; possible D gene TRBD1, 6 bases. Germline CDR1 and CDR2: SGHVS and FQNEAQ. The V end was cut by 5 bases, the J end by 4 bases, with 8 bases between. The CDR3 is made up of 13 amino acids. The CDR3 DNA follows: TGTGCCAGCAGCGCACAGGGCACCGGGGAGCTGTTTTTT. This codes for CASSAQGTGELFF.

The genes are TRBV7-3 and TRBJ2-1, with a weak D call TRBD2 (8 bases). This CDR3 contains 16 residues. Germline assignment: CDR1 SGHTA and CDR2 FQGTGA. The V end was cut by 4 bases, the J end by 5 bases, with 18 bases between. The CDR3 protein is CASSSLSGGGDNEQFF. In DNA form, the CDR3 reads TGTGCCAGCAGCTCCCTTTCGGGAGGGGGCGACAATGAGCAGTTCTTC.

This chain links TRBV5-6 with TRBJ2-1, with 9 bases identical to TRBD2. The V gene end was trimmed by 2 bases and the J gene end by 4 bases; junction bases not matched to a gene: 10. Germline V CDR1 and CDR2: SGHDT, YYEEEE. The CDR3 has 17 residues. The CDR3 sequence is CASSFLAGRGPYNEQFF. DNA of the CDR3: TGTGCCAGCAGCTTCCTAGCGGGAAGAGGGCCTTACAATGAGCAGTTCTTC.

The gene calls are TRBV4-3 and TRBJ2-1, with D perhaps matching TRBD1 (6 bases). The germline gives CDR1 LGHNA, CDR2 YSLEER. The ends were cut back, 1 base at V and 0 bases at J, with 13 bases in the middle. The CDR3 is 17 residues long. CDR3 protein: CASSQALRDTSYNEQFF. As DNA, the CDR3 is TGCGCCAGCAGCCAAGCCCTCCGGGACACCTCCTACAATGAGCAGTTCTTC.

V is TRBV4-1 and J is TRBJ2-1; D may be TRBD2 (5 bases). The CDR3 sequence is 16 residues long. Trimming shortened V by 1 base and J by 0 bases, and 10 bases separated the two germline ends. The germline CDR1 and CDR2 sequences are MGHRA and YSYEKL. As DNA, the CDR3 is TGCGCCAGCAGCCAAGCACCCCTAGCCTCCTACAATGAGCAGTTCTTC. Translation: CASSQAPLASYNEQFF.